The source of this TCR beta chain is a study of OX40 agonist ivuxolimab in advanced cancers. About the study: Patients enrolled in dose escalation were diagnosed with hepatocellular carcinoma, melanoma, renal cell or head and neck cancer.

As concerns this clone: Its antigen remains unidentified.

The CDR3 extends over 12 amino acids. V was clipped by 4 bases and J by 4 bases, with 10 bases between them. Germline V gene sequence: CDR1 GTSNPN, CDR2 SVGIG (reference sequence). Systemic immunosuppression or autoimmune disease history was grounds to exclude patients. TCRdb's table, derived via immunoSEQ multiplex PCR, lists solely in-frame clones and lacks some. This table has about 79,000 clones, around 90% appearing once. Study results and caveats: Among expanded peripheral T cells, antigen specificity went undetermined.

This chain joins TRBV30 and TRBJ2-5, with D uncertain. The sequence came from an adult with an advanced solid tumor such as melanoma, head and neck, liver or kidney cancer. This specimen was CD4+ or CD8+ T cells sorted from blood, taken in a trial of the OX40 agonist ivuxolimab. CDR3 residues: CAWKGPGETQYF. In DNA, the CDR3 is TGTGCCTGGAAGGGTCCGGGAGAGACCCAGTACTTC.